The entry that follows covers one T cell receptor beta chain sequence. This CDR3 contains 13 residues. Germline assignment: CDR1 SNHLY and CDR2 FYNNEI. Trimming removed 4 bases at V and 2 bases at J, with 8 bases between. The sample originates from a study of blood T cell repertoires in COVID-19. Across the whole study: COVID-19 samples collected from the United States, Italy and Spain covered acute and convalescent phases. PBMCs, B-cell-depleted T cells, or T cells were the source of the cDNA or gDNA that made up the material.

Authors' analysis steps: Amplification from reference gene primers served as the basis for estimated nucleated cell counts. Sequencing used immunoSEQ multiplex PCR; TCRdb keeps in-frame clones, though not all of them. That table is the source of V, J and clone size, and D and trimming were worked out from the DNA. This table holds about 200,000 clones, 70% to 90% found once. The sample consisted of peripheral blood. The TCR was taken from a man over 45 with acute or convalescent COVID-19. V and J are TRBV2 and TRBJ1-1; no firm D call. CDR3 DNA sequence: TGTGCCAGCAGTGCCGAGATTAACACTGAAGCTTTCTTT. It translates to CASSAEINTEAFF. Using reference TRBV2 and TRBJ1-1 for the parts outside the CDR3, the full variable domain is EPEVTQTPSHQVTQMGQEVILRCVPISNHLYFYWYRQILGQKVEFLVSFYNNEISEKSEIFDDQFSVERPDGSNFTLKIRSTKLEDSAMYFCASSAEINTEAFFGQGTRLTVV.